This paragraph reports one T cell receptor beta chain. The data derive from a study of CD8 T cells in Susac syndrome. Overall study context: When blood was collected, patients with Susac syndrome were therapy-naive, were taking corticosteroids, or were receiving intravenous immunoglobulin alone.

CDR3 length: 13 amino acids. The V gene lost 7 bases and the J gene lost 7 bases, with 20 bases spanning the gap. CDR1 and CDR2 from the germline V gene are SQVTM and ANQGSEA. RNA amounts of about 0.45 to 1 ug underwent reverse transcription with random hexamers. TCRdb passed the immunoSEQ multiplex PCR reads through MiXCR, listing each CDR3 protein once. The sample has about 190,000 distinct CDR3 sequences, almost 96% seen once. The chain recombines TRBV29-1 with TRBJ2-7; a possible D gene is TRBD2 (6 bases). The sample consisted of CD4+ T cells from PBMCs. The receptor's source is a human donor with Susac syndrome. This CDR3 reads CSAASGVPLEQYF. CDR3 DNA sequence: TGCAGCGCCGCCTCGGGGGTGCCCTTGGAGCAGTACTTC.